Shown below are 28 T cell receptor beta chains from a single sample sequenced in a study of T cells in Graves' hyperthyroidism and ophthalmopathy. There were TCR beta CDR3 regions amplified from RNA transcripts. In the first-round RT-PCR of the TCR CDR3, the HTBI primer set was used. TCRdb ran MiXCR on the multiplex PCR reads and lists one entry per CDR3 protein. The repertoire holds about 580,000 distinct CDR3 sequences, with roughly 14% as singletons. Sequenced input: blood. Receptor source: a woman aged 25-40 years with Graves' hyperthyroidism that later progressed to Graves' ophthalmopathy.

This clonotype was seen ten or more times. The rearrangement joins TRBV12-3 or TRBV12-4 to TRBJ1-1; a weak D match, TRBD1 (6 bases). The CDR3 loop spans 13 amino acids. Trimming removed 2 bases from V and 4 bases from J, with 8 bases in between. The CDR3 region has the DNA TGTGCCAGCAGTTTATTCAGGGGCACTGAAGCTTTCTTT. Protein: CASSLFRGTEAFF.

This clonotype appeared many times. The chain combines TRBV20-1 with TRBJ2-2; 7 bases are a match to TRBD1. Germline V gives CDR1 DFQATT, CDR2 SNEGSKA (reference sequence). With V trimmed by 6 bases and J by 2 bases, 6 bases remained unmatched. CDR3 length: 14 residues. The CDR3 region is CSAAGTANTGELFF. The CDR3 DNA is TGCAGTGCAGCCGGGACAGCTAACACCGGGGAGCTGTTTTTT.

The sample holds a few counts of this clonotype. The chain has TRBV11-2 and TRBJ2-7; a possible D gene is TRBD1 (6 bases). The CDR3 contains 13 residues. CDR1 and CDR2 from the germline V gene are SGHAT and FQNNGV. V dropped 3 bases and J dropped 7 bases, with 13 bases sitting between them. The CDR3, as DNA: TGTGCCAGCAGCTTGGACAGTTACGGAGAGCAGTACTTC. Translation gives CASSLDSYGEQYF.

The CDR3 sequence is CASSIVFEVWGTPASYEQYF. In DNA, the CDR3 is TGTGCCAGTAGTATAGTTTTCGAGGTGTGGGGGACACCGGCCTCCTACGAGCAGTACTTC. The chain carries TRBV19 and TRBJ2-7, with a weak D call TRBD1 (6 bases). The V and J ends lost 1 base and 0 bases respectively, with 25 bases between them. The CDR3 sequence is 20 residues long. CDR1 is LNHDA and CDR2 is SQIVND in the germline V gene (reference sequence).

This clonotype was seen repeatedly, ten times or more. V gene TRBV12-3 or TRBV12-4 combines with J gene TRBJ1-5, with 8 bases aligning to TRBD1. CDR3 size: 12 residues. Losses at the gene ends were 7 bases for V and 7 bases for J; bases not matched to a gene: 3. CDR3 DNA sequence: TGTGCCAGCAAACAGGGGGGACAGCCCCAGCATTTT. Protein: CASKQGGQPQHF.

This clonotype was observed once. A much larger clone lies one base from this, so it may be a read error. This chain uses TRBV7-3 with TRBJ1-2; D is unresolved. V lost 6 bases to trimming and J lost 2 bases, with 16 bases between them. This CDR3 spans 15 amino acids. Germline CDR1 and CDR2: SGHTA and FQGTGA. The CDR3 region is CASSHTPQANYGYTF. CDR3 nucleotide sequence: TGTGCCAGCAGTCACACTCCCCAGGCAAACTATGGCTACACCTTC.

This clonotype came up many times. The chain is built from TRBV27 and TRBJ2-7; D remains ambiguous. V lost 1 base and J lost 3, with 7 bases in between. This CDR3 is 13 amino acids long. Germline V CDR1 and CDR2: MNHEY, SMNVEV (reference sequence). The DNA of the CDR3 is TGTGCCAGCAGTTTATTTATGGGCTACGAGCAGTACTTC. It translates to CASSLFMGYEQYF.

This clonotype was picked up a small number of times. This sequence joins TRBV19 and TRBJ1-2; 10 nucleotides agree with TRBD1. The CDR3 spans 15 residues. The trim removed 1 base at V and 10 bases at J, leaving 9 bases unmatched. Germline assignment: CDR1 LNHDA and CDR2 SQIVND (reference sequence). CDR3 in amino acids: CASSIGDRDRGNYTF. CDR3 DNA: TGTGCCAGTAGTATAGGGGACCGGGACAGGGGTAACTACACCTTC.

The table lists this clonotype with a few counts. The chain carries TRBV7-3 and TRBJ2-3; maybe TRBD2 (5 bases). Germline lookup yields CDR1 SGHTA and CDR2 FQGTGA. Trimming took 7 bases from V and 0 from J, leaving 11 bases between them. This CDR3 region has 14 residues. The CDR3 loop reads CASKSGSSTDTQYF. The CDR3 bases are TGTGCCAGCAAGTCGGGATCTAGCACAGATACGCAGTATTTT.

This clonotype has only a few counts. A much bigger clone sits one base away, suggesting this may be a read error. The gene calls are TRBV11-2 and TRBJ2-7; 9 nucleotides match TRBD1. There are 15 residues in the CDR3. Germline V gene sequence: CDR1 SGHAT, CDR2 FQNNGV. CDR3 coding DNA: TGTGCCAGCAGCTTCCTGACAGGGGGTGGCTACGGGCAGTACTTC. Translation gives CASSFLTGGGYGQYF. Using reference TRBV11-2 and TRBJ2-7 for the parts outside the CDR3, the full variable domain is EAGVAQSPRYKIIEKRQSVAFWCNPISGHATLYWYQQILGQGPKLLIQFQNNGVVDDSQLPKDRFSAERLKGVDSTLKIQPAKLEDSAVYLCASSFLTGGGYGQYFGPGTRLTVT.

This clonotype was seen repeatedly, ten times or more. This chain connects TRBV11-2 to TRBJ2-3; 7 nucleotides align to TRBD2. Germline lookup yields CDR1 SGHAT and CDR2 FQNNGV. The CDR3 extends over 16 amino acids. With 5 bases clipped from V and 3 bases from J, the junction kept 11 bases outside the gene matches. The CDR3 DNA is TGTGCCAGCAGCCGTCCTCTAGCGGTGGGGACAGATACGCAGTATTTT. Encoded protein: CASSRPLAVGTDTQYF.

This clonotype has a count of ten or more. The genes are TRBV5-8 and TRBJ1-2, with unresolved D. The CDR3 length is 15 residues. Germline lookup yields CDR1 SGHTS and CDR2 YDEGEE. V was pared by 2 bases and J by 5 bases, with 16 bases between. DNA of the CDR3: TGTGCCAGCAGCTTATTCTCCCATAACCGGTATGGCTACACCTTC. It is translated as CASSLFSHNRYGYTF.

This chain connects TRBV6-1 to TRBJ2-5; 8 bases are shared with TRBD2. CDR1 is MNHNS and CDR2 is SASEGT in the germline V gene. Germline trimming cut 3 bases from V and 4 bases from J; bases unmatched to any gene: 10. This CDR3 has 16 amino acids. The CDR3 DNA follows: TGTGCCAGCAGTGATGGTGCCAGCGGGAGTGGAGAGACCCAGTACTTC. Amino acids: CASSDGASGSGETQYF.

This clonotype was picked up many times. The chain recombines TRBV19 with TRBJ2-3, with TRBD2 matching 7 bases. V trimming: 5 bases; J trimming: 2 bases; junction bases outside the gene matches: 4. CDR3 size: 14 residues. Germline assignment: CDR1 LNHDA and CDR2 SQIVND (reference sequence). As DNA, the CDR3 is TGTGCCAGTAGTTCAAGGGACTACACAGATACGCAGTATTTT. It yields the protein CASSSRDYTDTQYF.

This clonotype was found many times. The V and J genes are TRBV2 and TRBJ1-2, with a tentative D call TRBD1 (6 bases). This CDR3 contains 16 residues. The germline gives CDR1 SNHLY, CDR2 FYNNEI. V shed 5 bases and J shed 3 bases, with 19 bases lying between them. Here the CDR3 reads CASSYTLLDRDYGYTF. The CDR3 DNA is TGTGCCAGCAGTTACACCCTCCTGGACAGAGACTATGGCTACACCTTC.

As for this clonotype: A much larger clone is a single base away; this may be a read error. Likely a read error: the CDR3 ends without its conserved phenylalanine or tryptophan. CDR3 sequence reads: CASSVGGSGTYEQYS. CDR3 DNA: TGTGCCAGCAGCGTAGGGGGTAGCGGAACCTACGAGCAGTACTCC. The chain uses TRBV9 and TRBJ2-7; D is perhaps TRBD2 (6 bases). Germline loops: CDR1 SGDLS, CDR2 YYNGEE. This CDR3 region has 15 residues. V was pared by 0 bases and J by 2 bases, with 12 bases between.

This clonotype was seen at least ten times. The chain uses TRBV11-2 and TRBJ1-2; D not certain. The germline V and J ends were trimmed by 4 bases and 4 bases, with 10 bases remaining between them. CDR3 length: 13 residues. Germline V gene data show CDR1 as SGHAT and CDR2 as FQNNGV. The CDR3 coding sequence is TGTGCCAGCAGCTCGAGACGGACCTATGGCTACACCTTC. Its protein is CASSSRRTYGYTF. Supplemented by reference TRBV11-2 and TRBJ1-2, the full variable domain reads EAGVAQSPRYKIIEKRQSVAFWCNPISGHATLYWYQQILGQGPKLLIQFQNNGVVDDSQLPKDRFSAERLKGVDSTLKIQPAKLEDSAVYLCASSSRRTYGYTFGSGTRLTVV.

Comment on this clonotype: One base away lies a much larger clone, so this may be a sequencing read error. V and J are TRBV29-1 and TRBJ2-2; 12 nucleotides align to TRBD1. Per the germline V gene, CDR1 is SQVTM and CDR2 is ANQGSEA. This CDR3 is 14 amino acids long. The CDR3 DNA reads TGCAGCGTTGCGGGACAGGGGGCGACCGGGGAGCCGTTTTTT. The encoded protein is CSVAGQGATGEPFF.

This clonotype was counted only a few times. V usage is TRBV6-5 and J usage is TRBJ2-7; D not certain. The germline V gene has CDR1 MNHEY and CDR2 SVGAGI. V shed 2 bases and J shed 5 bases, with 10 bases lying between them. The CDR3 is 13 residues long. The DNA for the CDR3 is TGTGCCAGCAGTTACAGCCGCGCCGACGAGCAGTACTTC. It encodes CASSYSRADEQYF.

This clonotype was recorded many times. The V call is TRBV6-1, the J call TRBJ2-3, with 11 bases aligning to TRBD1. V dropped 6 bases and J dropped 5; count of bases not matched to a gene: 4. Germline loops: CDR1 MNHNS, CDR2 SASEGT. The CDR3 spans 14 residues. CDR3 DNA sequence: TGTGCCAGCAGGAGGGACAGGGGGAAAGATACGCAGTATTTT. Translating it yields CASRRDRGKDTQYF.

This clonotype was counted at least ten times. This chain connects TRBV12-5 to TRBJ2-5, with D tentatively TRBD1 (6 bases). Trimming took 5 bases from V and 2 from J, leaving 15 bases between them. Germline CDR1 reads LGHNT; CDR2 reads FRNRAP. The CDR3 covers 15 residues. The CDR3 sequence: CASGDWDTEQETQYF. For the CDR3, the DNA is TGTGCTAGTGGTGATTGGGACACCGAACAAGAGACCCAGTACTTC.

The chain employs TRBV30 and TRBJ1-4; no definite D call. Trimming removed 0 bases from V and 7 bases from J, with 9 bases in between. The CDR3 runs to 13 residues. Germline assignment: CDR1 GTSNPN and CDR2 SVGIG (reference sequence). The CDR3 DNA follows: TGTGCCTGGAGTGTAGGAACAGTTGAAAAACTGTTTTTT. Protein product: CAWSVGTVEKLFF.

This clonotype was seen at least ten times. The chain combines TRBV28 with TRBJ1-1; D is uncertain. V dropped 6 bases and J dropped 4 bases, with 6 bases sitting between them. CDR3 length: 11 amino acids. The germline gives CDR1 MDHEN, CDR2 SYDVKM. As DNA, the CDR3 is TGTGCCAGCAGGGCTAGCACTGAAGCTTTCTTT. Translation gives CASRASTEAFF.

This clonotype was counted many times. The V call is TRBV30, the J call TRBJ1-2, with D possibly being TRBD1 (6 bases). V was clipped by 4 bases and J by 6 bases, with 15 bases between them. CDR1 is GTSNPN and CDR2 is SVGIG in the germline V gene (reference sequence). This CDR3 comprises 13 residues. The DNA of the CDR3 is TGTGCCTGGACTAATACAGGGTGGGATGGCTACACCTTC. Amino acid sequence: CAWTNTGWDGYTF.

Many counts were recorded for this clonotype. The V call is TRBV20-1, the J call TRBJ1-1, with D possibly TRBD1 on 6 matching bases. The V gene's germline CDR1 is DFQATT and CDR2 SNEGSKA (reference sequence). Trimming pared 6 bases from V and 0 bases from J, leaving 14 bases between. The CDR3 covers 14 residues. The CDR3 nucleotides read TGCAGTGCACCCAGAGGGGGGGTGAACACTGAAGCTTTCTTT. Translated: CSAPRGGVNTEAFF.

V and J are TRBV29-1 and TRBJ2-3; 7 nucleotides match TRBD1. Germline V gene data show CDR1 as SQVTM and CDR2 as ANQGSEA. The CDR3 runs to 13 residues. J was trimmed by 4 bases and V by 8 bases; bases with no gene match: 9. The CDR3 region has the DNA TGCAGCCGACAGGGTGTCGGCTCAGATACGCAGTATTTT. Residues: CSRQGVGSDTQYF.

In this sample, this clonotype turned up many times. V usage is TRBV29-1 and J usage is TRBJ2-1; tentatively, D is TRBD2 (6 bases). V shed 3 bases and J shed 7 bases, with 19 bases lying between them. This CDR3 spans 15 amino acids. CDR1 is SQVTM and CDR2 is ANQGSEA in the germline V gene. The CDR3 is CSVDRAGIPGNEQFF. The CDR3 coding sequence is TGCAGCGTTGACAGGGCGGGGATTCCGGGGAATGAGCAGTTCTTC.

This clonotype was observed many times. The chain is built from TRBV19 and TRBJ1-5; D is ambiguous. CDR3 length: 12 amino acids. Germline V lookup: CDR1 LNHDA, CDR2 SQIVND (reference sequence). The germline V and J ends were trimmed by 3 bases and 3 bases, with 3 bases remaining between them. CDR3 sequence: CASSIINQPQHF. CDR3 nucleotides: TGTGCCAGTAGTATCATCAATCAGCCCCAGCATTTT. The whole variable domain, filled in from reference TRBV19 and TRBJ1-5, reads DGGITQSPKYLFRKEGQNVTLSCEQNLNHDAMYWYRQDPGQGLRLIYYSQIVNDFQKGDIAEGYSVSREKKESFPLTVTSAQKNPTAFYLCASSIINQPQHFGDGTRLSIL.